This entry lists 12 T cell receptor beta chains sequenced from one sample in a study of T-cell reconstitution after alpha-beta-depleted transplantation in children. Unique molecular identifiers were incorporated when the TCRbeta library was constructed. Via MiXCR, TCRdb re-called the PCR reads, giving one row per CDR3 protein. Among around 200,000 distinct CDR3 sequences listed, 7% to 9% were seen once. Material: PBMCs, mostly from graft donor cells, obtained 360 days after TCRalphabeta/CD19-depleted stem cell transplant. These receptor sequences come from a male patient between 2 and 10 years old who had a stem cell transplant for acute myeloid leukemia, so the T cells may come from the graft donor.

This chain links TRBV6-5 with TRBJ2-6; D is unresolved. This CDR3 has 15 amino acids. Germline V gives CDR1 MNHEY, CDR2 SVGAGI. Trimming took 3 bases from V and 0 from J, leaving 6 bases between them. The CDR3 sequence is CASSYFGSGANVLTF. As DNA, the CDR3 is TGTGCCAGCAGTTATTTCGGCTCTGGGGCCAACGTCCTGACTTTC.

In this sample, this clonotype turned up many times. The rearrangement uses TRBV12-3 or TRBV12-4 and TRBJ2-3; 9 nucleotides agree with TRBD2. After removal of 1 base from V and 4 bases from J, the junction contained 6 bases not matched to a gene. This CDR3 contains 16 residues. The DNA of the CDR3 is TGTGCCAGCAGTTTAGATGGACTAGCGCCATCAGATACGCAGTATTTT. This encodes CASSLDGLAPSDTQYF.

J is TRBJ2-5 and V is TRBV4-3, with D maybe TRBD1 (6 bases). The CDR3 covers 14 residues. The germline V gene has CDR1 LGHNA and CDR2 YSLEER. The germline V and J ends were trimmed by 1 base and 7 bases, with 13 bases remaining between them. Written as DNA, the CDR3 is TGCGCCAGCAGCCAAGTAGGGGGTAAAGGGACCCAGTACTTC. This translates into CASSQVGGKGTQYF.

This chain links TRBV25-1 with TRBJ2-5, with 11 bases lining up with TRBD2. The CDR3 consists of 15 residues. The V and J ends lost 0 bases and 4 bases, in that order; junction bases with no gene match: 1. Germline CDR1 MGHDK, CDR2 SYGVNS. Here the CDR3 reads CASSEYTSGGETQYF. In DNA form, the CDR3 reads TGTGCCAGCAGTGAATATACTAGCGGGGGAGAGACCCAGTACTTC.

This clonotype showed up just a few times. This sequence joins TRBV6-2 or TRBV6-3 and TRBJ2-1; unclear D gene. The CDR3 has 13 residues. CDR1 is MNHEY and CDR2 is SVGEGT in the germline V gene. Between the trimmed V and J ends, which lost 2 bases and 3 bases, there was a span of 5 bases. The CDR3 loop is CASSYLVYNEQFF. DNA for the CDR3: TGTGCCAGCAGTTACCTGGTCTACAATGAGCAGTTCTTC.

This clonotype was seen repeatedly, ten times or more. The chain has TRBV29-1 and TRBJ2-7, with no clear D. The CDR3 contains 11 residues. V lost 5 bases, J lost 2 bases, and 7 bases lay in between. The germline V gene encodes CDR1 SQVTM and CDR2 ANQGSEA. CDR3 coding DNA: TGCAGCGTTCAGACCGCCTACGAGCAGTACGTC. Translated, it gives CSVQTAYEQYV.

V is TRBV3-1 and J is TRBJ1-2; 9 nucleotides align to TRBD1. V was clipped by 1 base and J by 4 bases; unmatched bases: 1. The CDR3 loop spans 14 amino acids. Looked up from germline, CDR1 is LGHDT and CDR2 is YNNKEL (reference sequence). DNA for the CDR3: TGTGCCAGCAGCCAAGGGACAGGGGTCTATGGCTACACCTTC. Protein: CASSQGTGVYGYTF. The full variable domain, completed using reference TRBV3-1 and TRBJ1-2, is DTAVSQTPKYLVTQMGNDKSIKCEQNLGHDTMYWYKQDSKKFLKIMFSYNNKELIINETVPNRFSPKSPDKAHLNLHINSLELGDSAVYFCASSQGTGVYGYTFGSGTRLTVV.

The chain carries TRBV7-8 and TRBJ2-5, with D unresolved. The V gene lost 0 bases and the J gene lost 5 bases, with 13 bases spanning the gap. The CDR3 consists of 15 residues. CDR1 and CDR2 from the germline V gene are SGHVS and FQNEAQ. CDR3 DNA: TGTGCCAGCAGCTTAGCCCCACCTTTTATTGAGACCCAGTACTTC. Translating it yields CASSLAPPFIETQYF.

This clonotype appeared many times. J is TRBJ1-5 and V is TRBV20-1; tentatively, D is TRBD1 (5 bases). CDR1 is DFQATT, CDR2 SNEGSKA, per germline (reference sequence). The CDR3 covers 14 residues. V lost 0 bases and J lost 7, with 13 bases in between. CDR3 residues: CSARDGRVRQPQHF. CDR3 coding DNA: TGCAGTGCTAGAGATGGCAGGGTAAGGCAGCCCCAGCATTTT.

In its sample, this clonotype was seen a few times. The chain carries TRBV4-1 and TRBJ2-1; 13 nucleotides match TRBD2. V was pared by 5 bases and J by 4 bases, with 5 bases of the junction left unmatched. The CDR3 contains 16 residues. The germline V gene has CDR1 MGHRA and CDR2 YSYEKL. The CDR3 spells CASSSPGLAGYNEQFF. In DNA form, the CDR3 reads TGCGCCAGCAGCTCACCGGGACTAGCGGGGTACAATGAGCAGTTCTTC.

Of note for this clonotype: A clone one base away is much larger, so this may be a read error. The conserved closing phenylalanine or tryptophan is absent in this CDR3, likely reflecting a read error. J is TRBJ1-2 and V is TRBV6-1; D may be TRBD1 (6 bases). Germline CDR1 reads MNHNS; CDR2 reads SASEGT. The CDR3 consists of 13 residues. V was cut by 4 bases and J by 2 bases, with 8 bases left in between. CDR3 loop: CASSGTGNYGYTS. The CDR3 DNA reads as TGTGCCAGCAGTGGCACAGGGAACTATGGCTACACCTCC.

The chain has TRBV6-6 and TRBJ1-1; tentatively, D is TRBD1 (6 bases). V shed 6 bases and J shed 1 base, with 9 bases lying between them. The CDR3 covers 13 residues. Looked up from germline, CDR1 is MNHNY and CDR2 is SVGAGI (reference sequence). In nucleotides, the CDR3 is TGTGCCAGCAGAGGGACAAAGAACACTGAAGCTTTCTTT. This codes for CASRGTKNTEAFF.